Given below is one T cell receptor (beta chain) in context. The antigen is not known. Clones were read by immunoSEQ multiplex PCR, and TCRdb kept only the in-frame ones, dropping some. The sample shows about 120,000 clones, 75% to 90% of them seen only once. The V gene's germline CDR1 is WSHSY and CDR2 SAAADI. Trimming cost V 3 bases and J 4 bases, with 10 bases left between them. CDR3 size: 13 residues. This record belongs to a study of T cell responses to AZD1222 COVID-19 vaccine. At the level of the study: Second-dose intervals of approximately 4 or approximately 12 weeks were pooled.

Points from the study as a whole: Two AZD1222 doses significantly raised spike-specific TCR breadth and depth over controls. Possibly, clonal diversity was underestimated; donors were largely white British and included more females.

Sample: peripheral blood, taken on day 0 of AZD1222 vaccination. The chain has TRBV10-2 and TRBJ2-7; no clear D. The TCR comes from an adult in good health. The CDR3 reads CASSEAPAYEQYF. In DNA, the CDR3 is TGCGCCAGCAGTGAAGCCCCAGCTTACGAGCAGTACTTC.